This section outlines one T cell receptor beta chain sequence together with its context. What it binds is not known. This entry comes from a study of shared clonotypes between healthy human individuals. Study observations and caveats: The sharing of 5% to 6.5% of naive CD4 clonotypes was seen across a few donors. Few donors restricted represented genetic and exposure-history diversity. Donor clonotype sharing was expected to depend on sequencing depth.

This CDR3 contains 14 residues. V was clipped by 6 bases and J by 8 bases; unmatched bases: 11. Germline assignment: CDR1 SEHNR and CDR2 FQNEAQ (reference sequence). It was CD45RO-negative cells, positively selected for CCR7, that made up naive CD8 cells, with terminally differentiated effector memory CD45RA+ cells excluded. Donors had no recently reported acute infections or vaccinations and were HIV-negative. Using immunoSEQ multiplex PCR, the repertoire was profiled, and TCRdb retains in-frame clones only, with some absent. The data show more than 500,000 clones, 95% seen once. What was sequenced was naive CD8+ T cells sorted from blood. This sequence originates from a woman between 25 and 40 years old in good health. The chain is built from TRBV7-9 and TRBJ1-2, with 8 positions matching TRBD1. This CDR3 reads CASSSGTGVNGYTF. As DNA, the CDR3 is TGTGCCAGCAGTTCTGGGACAGGAGTCAACGGCTACACCTTC.